Only one count was recorded for the clone carrying this T cell receptor beta chain. The participants were between roughly 18 and 89 years old and came from 24 US areas. Exposed participants encountered a COVID-19 case during the 2 weeks preceding study entry. CDR1 SGHVS and CDR2 FQNEAQ come from the germline V gene. The length of the CDR3 is 16 residues. V shed 0 bases, J shed 6 bases, and the junction held 10 bases outside the gene matches. This sample was included in a study of blood T cell repertoires in COVID-19. About the research overall: PBMCs, B-cell-depleted T cells, or T cells were the source of the cDNA or gDNA that made up the material.

In the authors' workflow: For nucleated cells, counts were estimated from reference gene primer amplification. Clones were sequenced by immunoSEQ multiplex PCR, and TCRdb holds only the in-frame ones, with some missing. V and J calls plus clone size are reproduced from that table; the DNA served to infer D and trimming. This table has some 340,000 clones, around nine tenths appearing once. This receptor was taken from a woman younger than 45 who had been exposed to COVID-19. The V call is TRBV7-8, the J call TRBJ1-2; 7 nucleotides agree with TRBD1. The sample was PBMCs or T cells enriched from blood (not recorded which). CDR3 nucleotides: TGTGCCAGCAGCTTAGCGGGGGCCACAGGGGCGGATGGCTACACCTTC. It is translated as CASSLAGATGADGYTF. Full variable domain (rest looked up from reference TRBV7-8 and TRBJ1-2): GAGVSQSPRYKVAKRGQDVALRCDPISGHVSLFWYQQALGQGPEFLTYFQNEAQLDKSGLPSDRFFAERPEGSVSTLKIQRTQQEDSAVYLCASSLAGATGADGYTFGSGTRLTVV.